The 30 T cell receptor beta chains below all came from one sample that was sequenced in a study of patients and donors after allogeneic stem cell transplantation. TCRdb processed the RT-PCR reads anew with MiXCR; each CDR3 protein has one entry. The sample has approximately 170,000 distinct CDR3 sequences; 24% are singletons. The sequenced sample consisted of blood, either unsorted or a sorted T cell fraction (not recorded which). The origin of the receptors is a human donor who was either an allogeneic HSCT recipient or a stem cell or donor lymphocyte infusion donor (not recorded which). It is not recorded whose cells these are; they may come from a transplant donor.

This clonotype was counted a few times. The chain employs TRBV29-1 and TRBJ2-7; 9 positions match TRBD1. Unmatched junction bases numbered 2, after V lost 2 bases and J lost 3 bases. Germline lookup yields CDR1 SQVTM and CDR2 ANQGSEA. The CDR3 contains 13 residues. CDR3 bases: TGCAGCGTTGAAATGGACAGGGGCTACGAGCAGTACTTC. Translated: CSVEMDRGYEQYF.

CDR3 in DNA: TGTGCCAGCAGCCAAGATAGGACGGGGTTCTCCTACGAGCAGTACTTC. This gives the protein CASSQDRTGFSYEQYF. The chain couples TRBV4-2 to TRBJ2-7, with D possibly matching TRBD2 (5 bases). V was pared by 0 bases and J by 0 bases, with 12 bases between. This CDR3 spans 16 amino acids. Germline V gives CDR1 LGHNA, CDR2 YNFKEQ.

This clonotype was seen more than once but under ten times. The chain has TRBV5-1 and TRBJ1-6; no clear D gene. The CDR3 covers 16 residues. The germline V and J ends were trimmed by 0 bases and 6 bases, with 13 bases remaining between them. Looked up from germline, CDR1 is SGHRS and CDR2 is YFSETQ. Written as DNA, the CDR3 is TGCGCCAGCAGCTTGGGGCTCGGGCAGTTTAATTCACCCCTCCACTTT. Translated, it gives CASSLGLGQFNSPLHF.

The chain couples TRBV7-8 to TRBJ2-3, with D possibly matching TRBD2 (6 bases). Trimming took off 5 bases at V and 6 bases at J, with 12 bases between the two ends. The CDR3 loop spans 13 amino acids. Germline-derived CDR1 and CDR2 are SGHVS and FQNEAQ. CDR3 protein: CASSDPRGDTQYF. The CDR3 nucleotides are TGTGCCAGCAGCGACCCCCGGGGGGATACGCAGTATTTT.

This clonotype appeared a few times. The chain employs TRBV11-2 and TRBJ2-1; 7 bases align to TRBD2. With 3 bases clipped from V and 7 bases from J, the junction kept 12 bases outside the gene matches. The germline V gene encodes CDR1 SGHAT and CDR2 FQNNGV. CDR3 size: 16 residues. CDR3 nucleotides: TGTGCCAGCAGCTTTATGGTGTCTAGCGGCGGAAATGAGCAGTTCTTC. It specifies CASSFMVSSGGNEQFF.

The CDR3 protein is CASSPQAGKETQYF. The CDR3 DNA reads as TGTGCCAGCAGTCCTCAGGCAGGGAAAGAGACCCAGTACTTC. This chain connects TRBV12-3 or TRBV12-4 to TRBJ2-5; perhaps TRBD1 as D (5 bases). The CDR3 length is 14 residues. Between the trimmed V and J ends, which lost 5 bases and 3 bases, there was a span of 13 bases.

This clonotype was observed at least ten times. V gene TRBV6-5 combines with J gene TRBJ1-1, with 8 bases matching TRBD1. This CDR3 contains 14 residues. V was clipped by 2 bases and J by 4 bases; unmatched bases: 3. Germline CDR1 MNHEY, CDR2 SVGAGI. CDR3 region: CASSYQGAGTEAFF. CDR3 DNA: TGTGCCAGCAGTTACCAGGGGGCGGGCACTGAAGCTTTCTTT.

This chain links TRBV7-2 with TRBJ1-1, with a tentative D call TRBD1 (6 bases). V lost 6 bases and J lost 2, with 13 bases in between. This CDR3 spans 14 amino acids. Germline V gene sequence: CDR1 SGHTA, CDR2 FQGNSA. CDR3 region: CASRGGALNTEAFF. The DNA for the CDR3 is TGTGCCAGCAGAGGGGGGGCTCTTAACACTGAAGCTTTCTTT. Based on the CDR3 plus reference TRBV7-2 and TRBJ1-1, the full variable domain is GAGVSQSPSNKVTEKGKDVELRCDPISGHTALYWYRQSLGQGLEFLIYFQGNSAPDKSGLPSDRFSAERTGGSVSTLTIQRTQQEDSAVYLCASRGGALNTEAFFGQGTRLTVV.

This clonotype was counted only a few times. This chain links TRBV3-1 with TRBJ1-1; tentatively, D is TRBD1 (5 bases). The ends were cut back, 4 bases at V and 0 bases at J, with 12 bases in the middle. This CDR3 comprises 15 residues. Germline CDR1 LGHDT, CDR2 YNNKEL (reference sequence). CDR3 nucleotide sequence: TGTGCCAGCAGCCGGCCCGGGGCCTTGAACACTGAAGCTTTCTTT. Translation gives CASSRPGALNTEAFF.

Written as DNA, the CDR3 is TGTGCCAGCAGTTTCTCAGGGTTTGATGAGCAGTACTTC. Amino acids: CASSFSGFDEQYF. The chain recombines TRBV6-5 with TRBJ2-7, with D possibly matching TRBD1 (5 bases). The CDR3 is 13 residues long. Trimming cost V 4 bases and J 7 bases, with 14 bases left between them. The germline V gene has CDR1 MNHEY and CDR2 SVGAGI.

This chain joins TRBV20-1 and TRBJ2-2; 7 bases align to TRBD1. The CDR3 runs 15 residues. V lost 1 base to trimming and J lost 4 bases; unmatched junction nucleotides: 6. Germline lookup yields CDR1 DFQATT and CDR2 SNEGSKA (reference sequence). The CDR3 DNA is TGCAGTGCTAGAGCCGGACAGGAGATCACCGGGGAGCTGTTTTTT. It codes for CSARAGQEITGELFF.

This clonotype was seen a handful of times. V usage is TRBV5-1 and J usage is TRBJ1-2; D perhaps matches TRBD1 (5 bases). Germline assignment: CDR1 SGHRS and CDR2 YFSETQ. The CDR3 has 15 amino acids. The V end was cut by 1 base, the J end by 4 bases, with 14 bases between. Here the CDR3 DNA reads TGCGCCAGCAGCTTGACGGGGGAGAGTGGCTATGGCTACACCTTC. As protein: CASSLTGESGYGYTF. Looking up the rest from reference TRBV5-1 and TRBJ1-2 gives the full variable domain: KAGVTQTPRYLIKTRGQQVTLSCSPISGHRSVSWYQQTPGQGLQFLFEYFSETQRNKGNFPGRFSGRQFSNSRSEMNVSTLELGDSALYLCASSLTGESGYGYTFGSGTRLTVV.

This clonotype was seen at least ten times. CDR3 bases: TGTGCCAGCAGCTTACGGAACGCTCCTTTCTTT. This gives the protein CASSLRNAPFF. The chain joins TRBV7-2 to TRBJ1-1, with no clear D. The germline V gene encodes CDR1 SGHTA and CDR2 FQGNSA. The ends were cut back, 2 bases at V and 12 bases at J, with 10 bases in the middle. The CDR3 loop spans 11 amino acids.

This clonotype was found a few times. This CDR3 is CASSRELPSGEHTF. The CDR3 coding sequence is TGCGCCAGCAGCAGAGAACTCCCCTCAGGGGAGCACACCTTC. V usage is TRBV5-1 and J usage is TRBJ1-2; TRBD1 is a possible D gene (6 bases). The CDR3 totals 14 residues. Germline V lookup: CDR1 SGHRS, CDR2 YFSETQ. The germline V and J ends were trimmed by 4 bases and 12 bases, with 22 bases remaining between them. Supplemented by reference TRBV5-1 and TRBJ1-2, the full variable domain reads KAGVTQTPRYLIKTRGQQVTLSCSPISGHRSVSWYQQTPGQGLQFLFEYFSETQRNKGNFPGRFSGRQFSNSRSEMNVSTLELGDSALYLCASSRELPSGEHTFGSGTRLTVV.

Concerning this clonotype: An end of the junction differs from the germline gene, which may be a read error. The CDR3 sequence: CSASPGENVIGMNTEVFF. The DNA for the CDR3 is TGCAGTGCTAGCCCCGGGGAAAATGTAATAGGAATGAACACTGAAGTTTTCTTT. This sequence joins TRBV20-1 and TRBJ1-1; D gene ambiguous. The germline V gene encodes CDR1 DFQATT and CDR2 SNEGSKA (reference sequence). This CDR3 is built from 18 residues.

This clonotype came up once. This chain links TRBV12-3 or TRBV12-4 with TRBJ2-3, with a possible D match to TRBD2 (7 bases). Trimming cost V 7 bases and J 5 bases, with 16 bases left between them. This CDR3 is 14 amino acids long. CDR3 sequence (DNA): TGTGCCAGCACGGACGGGGGGCATGTAGATACGCAGTATTTT. The encoded protein is CASTDGGHVDTQYF.

This rearrangement joins TRBV12-3 or TRBV12-4 to TRBJ2-5, with D possibly called TRBD1 or TRBD2 (5 bases each). V lost 6 bases and J lost 1, with 9 bases in between. The CDR3 has 13 amino acids. This chain's CDR3 is CASSPGGQETQYF. Here the CDR3 DNA reads TGTGCCAGCAGCCCTGGGGGCCAAGAGACCCAGTACTTC.

The J gene is TRBJ2-5, the V gene TRBV10-3, with 8 bases that match TRBD1. The ends lost 4 bases at V and 5 bases at J; junction bases unmatched: 6. The CDR3 covers 14 residues. CDR1 is ENHRY and CDR2 is SYGVKD in the germline V gene. CDR3 nucleotide sequence: TGTGCCATCAGTGTGGACAGGGAGAGGGAGACCCAGTACTTC. It translates to CAISVDRERETQYF.

The rearrangement uses TRBV2 and TRBJ2-1, with D perhaps TRBD1 (6 bases). CDR1 SNHLY and CDR2 FYNNEI come from the germline V gene. Trimming took 6 bases from V and 7 from J, leaving 13 bases between them. The CDR3 length is 13 residues. The CDR3 bases are TGTGCCAGCAGCTACGGTCAGGGGAATGAGCAGTTCTTC. Residues: CASSYGQGNEQFF.

This chain connects TRBV5-5 to TRBJ2-1, with 8 nucleotides matching TRBD1. The CDR3 is 17 amino acids. The V gene's germline CDR1 is SGHKS and CDR2 YYEKEE (reference sequence). V lost 0 bases, J lost 7 bases, and 12 bases stayed unmatched. The CDR3, as DNA: TGTGCCAGCAGCTTGGCCGGCGGGCAGGGGGCGCCTAATGAGCAGTTCTTC. Encoded protein: CASSLAGGQGAPNEQFF.

This chain connects TRBV20-1 to TRBJ2-2; the D gene is possibly TRBD1 (6 bases). This CDR3 comprises 14 residues. Germline lookup yields CDR1 DFQATT and CDR2 SNEGSKA (reference sequence). Trimming left V 3 bases short and J 5 bases short, with 13 bases between. CDR3 protein: CSASTGTKTGELFF. Written as DNA, the CDR3 is TGCAGTGCTAGCACCGGGACAAAGACCGGGGAGCTGTTTTTT.

This clonotype turned up a few times. The rearrangement uses TRBV5-1 and TRBJ1-2; no firm D call. CDR1 SGHRS and CDR2 YFSETQ come from the germline V gene. The ends were cut back, 4 bases at V and 10 bases at J, with 26 bases in the middle. The length of the CDR3 is 16 residues. CDR3 protein: CASSKIAPDGMIDYTF. The CDR3 DNA sequence: TGCGCCAGCAGCAAGATTGCCCCCGACGGCATGATAGACTACACCTTC.

This clonotype was observed a handful of times. The chain links TRBV2 to TRBJ1-2; D unresolved. Germline CDR1 is SNHLY and CDR2 is FYNNEI. With 9 bases removed from V and 10 bases from J, the gap between germline ends came to 18 bases. The CDR3 contains 12 residues. The CDR3 is CASPSLLLVYTF. CDR3 DNA sequence: TGTGCCAGTCCGTCTCTGCTACTGGTCTACACCTTC.

CDR3 nucleotide sequence: TGTGCCAGCAGCGTAGAAGAGACCCAGTACTTC. Translated, it gives CASSVEETQYF. The rearrangement uses TRBV9 and TRBJ2-5; D gene uncertain. Trimming left V 0 bases short and J 3 bases short, with 0 bases between. Looked up from germline, CDR1 is SGDLS and CDR2 is YYNGEE. The CDR3 spans 11 residues.

J is TRBJ1-6 and V is TRBV20-1; 10 bases align to TRBD1. The CDR3 loop spans 17 amino acids. J gave up 6 bases and V 0 bases, and 8 bases lay outside the gene matches. The V gene's germline CDR1 is DFQATT and CDR2 SNEGSKA (reference sequence). CDR3 protein: CSAREGDRGHRNSPLHF. In DNA form, the CDR3 reads TGCAGTGCTAGAGAGGGTGACAGGGGGCATCGTAATTCACCCCTCCACTTT.

There are a few counts of this clonotype. This chain links TRBV12-3 or TRBV12-4 with TRBJ2-2; no reliable D call. The length of the CDR3 is 14 residues. The germline V and J ends were trimmed by 7 bases and 2 bases, with 11 bases remaining between them. Written as DNA, the CDR3 is TGTGCCAGCATCCATTCGACAAACACCGGGGAGCTGTTTTTT. Translating gives CASIHSTNTGELFF.

This clonotype was detected many times. The chain is built from TRBV28 and TRBJ1-2; no definite D call. The CDR3 is 11 amino acids. CDR1 and CDR2 from the germline V gene are MDHEN and SYDVKM. V was cut by 6 bases and J by 5 bases, with 7 bases left in between. CDR3 bases: TGTGCCAGCAGCTCCGTATATGGCTACACCTTC. Translated: CASSSVYGYTF.

This chain joins TRBV20-1 and TRBJ1-1; 8 nucleotides agree with TRBD1. Germline trimming cut 2 bases from V and 4 bases from J; bases unmatched to any gene: 3. This CDR3 has 13 amino acids. Germline-derived CDR1 and CDR2 are DFQATT and SNEGSKA (reference sequence). Here the CDR3 DNA reads TGCAGTGCTAGAAAACAGGGGGGCACTGAAGCTTTCTTT. This translates into CSARKQGGTEAFF.

The chain recombines TRBV5-1 with TRBJ1-5; D unresolved. The V gene's germline CDR1 is SGHRS and CDR2 YFSETQ. V gave up 1 base and J gave up 6 bases, with 8 bases separating them. The CDR3 has 13 amino acids. In DNA, the CDR3 is TGCGCCAGCAGCTTGAAGGGTCCTCAGCCCCAGCATTTT. Translated: CASSLKGPQPQHF.

This clonotype has more than one count but fewer than ten. The V call is TRBV6-5, the J call TRBJ2-7; D is ambiguous. In germline, CDR1 is MNHEY, CDR2 SVGAGI. This CDR3 comprises 15 residues. V was shortened by 2 bases and J by 3 bases, with 14 bases between the two germline ends. The CDR3 spells CASSYLTVPGYEQYF. CDR3 bases: TGTGCCAGCAGTTACCTTACTGTCCCAGGCTACGAGCAGTACTTC.